Below are 25 T cell receptor beta chains sequenced from a single sample in a study of monozygotic twins with inflammatory bowel disease. TCRdb re-analyzed the 5' RACE reads; it lists each CDR3 protein once, without DNA. The sample's table shows about 110,000 distinct CDR3 sequences. The sequencing sample was made of blood. These receptors originate from a human donor with ulcerative colitis or Crohn's disease, or a healthy co-twin of an affected twin (not recorded which).

V gene TRBV13 combines with J gene TRBJ2-7; TCRdb proposes TRBD1, but this gene call is untestable without DNA. Germline V gene sequence: CDR1 PRHDT, CDR2 FYEKMQ (reference sequence). The CDR3 spans 14 residues. The CDR3 spells CASSLRDPSLKQYF.

This chain links TRBV7-6 with TRBJ2-5; absent DNA, TCRdb's TRBD1 call cannot be checked. CDR1 is SGHVS, CDR2 FNYEAQ, per germline. This CDR3 spans 14 amino acids. The CDR3 region is CASSLTGRQETQYF. The full variable domain, in which reference TRBV7-6 and TRBJ2-5 provide the parts outside the CDR3, is GAGVSQSPRYKVTKRGQDVALRCDPISGHVSLYWYRQALGQGPEFLTYFNYEAQQDKSGLPNDRFSAERPEGSISTLTIQRTEQRDSAMYRCASSLTGRQETQYFGPGTRLLVL.

The chain carries TRBV20-1 and TRBJ2-3. Germline CDR1 is DFQATT and CDR2 is SNEGSKA (reference sequence). There are 11 residues in the CDR3. The CDR3 spells CSAQGTDTQYF.

J is TRBJ1-1 and V is TRBV5-1; TCRdb's D call of TRBD1 is untestable without DNA. The CDR3 totals 15 residues. Germline V gene sequence: CDR1 SGHRS, CDR2 YFSETQ. The chain's CDR3 is CASSLDGTGLSEAFF.

The chain joins TRBV12-3 or TRBV12-4 to TRBJ1-3. The CDR3 has 15 amino acids. The CDR3 is CASSPTQTEGNTIYF.

The chain joins TRBV19 to TRBJ1-2; TCRdb picks TRBD1, but there is no DNA to check that call. The CDR3 runs 15 residues. Germline values: CDR1 LNHDA, CDR2 SQIVND (reference sequence). The CDR3 loop is CASSSQGETAYGYTF.

V and J are TRBV11-2 and TRBJ1-2; the D gene TCRdb calls, TRBD1, cannot be checked with no DNA. CDR1 is SGHAT and CDR2 is FQNNGV in the germline V gene. CDR3 size: 14 residues. The CDR3 is CASSFSRGGRGYTF.

This chain links TRBV28 with TRBJ2-5; TCRdb's D call, TRBD1, is unchecked because there is no DNA. This CDR3 comprises 15 residues. Per the germline V gene, CDR1 is MDHEN and CDR2 is SYDVKM. CDR3: CASSFSKTGGETQYF.

CDR3 region: CASSGYGTGSSYEQYF. The chain uses TRBV5-6 and TRBJ2-7; the TCRdb call, TRBD1, lacks DNA for checking. The germline CDR1 and CDR2 sequences are SGHDT and YYEEEE. The length of the CDR3 is 16 residues.

The J gene is TRBJ2-3, the V gene TRBV20-1; TCRdb returns TRBD1, unconfirmable since there is no DNA. CDR1 is DFQATT, CDR2 SNEGSKA, per germline (reference sequence). This CDR3 has 14 residues. This CDR3 reads CSASPGGRTDTQYF.

The chain has TRBV5-1 and TRBJ2-1; TCRdb indicates TRBD1, and absent DNA this call remains unverified. Looked up from germline, CDR1 is SGHRS and CDR2 is YFSETQ. This CDR3 has 13 residues. The CDR3 spells CASTPPPSLEQFF.

The chain employs TRBV5-1 and TRBJ1-6. Germline CDR1 is SGHRS and CDR2 is YFSETQ. The CDR3 has 15 amino acids. CDR3 loop: CASSLEWAYNSPLHF. Filled out from reference TRBV5-1 and TRBJ1-6, the complete variable domain reads KAGVTQTPRYLIKTRGQQVTLSCSPISGHRSVSWYQQTPGQGLQFLFEYFSETQRNKGNFPGRFSGRQFSNSRSEMNVSTLELGDSALYLCASSLEWAYNSPLHFGNGTRLTVT.

J is TRBJ2-1 and V is TRBV7-6; no DNA is available, so the TRBD1 call from TCRdb remains unchecked. The germline V gene encodes CDR1 SGHVS and CDR2 FNYEAQ. There are 14 residues in the CDR3. CDR3 sequence reads: CASSSDRVYNEQFF.

The genes are TRBV12-3 or TRBV12-4 and TRBJ2-6; the D call of TRBD1 rests on TCRdb alone, since no DNA is present to check it. The CDR3 contains 17 residues. CDR3 sequence reads: CASRIWDSSSGANVLTF.

The rearrangement joins TRBV7-9 to TRBJ2-5. The length of the CDR3 is 13 residues. From germline, CDR1 is SEHNR and CDR2 FQNEAQ (reference sequence). CDR3 residues: CASSLGSQETQYF. The complete variable domain, with remaining parts taken from reference TRBV7-9 and TRBJ2-5, reads DTGVSQNPRHKITKRGQNVTFRCDPISEHNRLYWYRQTLGQGPEFLTYFQNEAQLEKSRLLSDRFSAERPKGSFSTLEIQRTEQGDSAMYLCASSLGSQETQYFGPGTRLLVL.

V is TRBV11-3 and J is TRBJ2-3; TCRdb gives TRBD1 as the D gene, but with no DNA this cannot be confirmed. The V gene's germline CDR1 is SGHNT and CDR2 YENEEA. The CDR3 spans 15 residues. This CDR3 is CASSLLLGATDTQYF. Complete variable domain (other parts from reference TRBV11-3 and TRBJ2-3): EAGVVQSPRYKIIEKKQPVAFWCNPISGHNTLYWYLQNLGQGPELLIRYENEEAVDDSQLPKDRFSAERLKGVDSTLKIQPAELGDSAVYLCASSLLLGATDTQYFGPGTRLTVL.

The CDR3 is CASSLGQDGELFF. The chain joins TRBV5-6 to TRBJ2-2; the D gene TCRdb calls, TRBD1, cannot be checked with no DNA. The CDR3 totals 13 residues. CDR1 and CDR2 (germline): SGHDT, YYEEEE.

The chain links TRBV5-4 to TRBJ2-3; TCRdb designates TRBD2, a call that cannot be tested without DNA. The CDR3 sequence is 15 residues long. In germline, CDR1 is SGHNT, CDR2 YYREEE (reference sequence). The CDR3 reads CASRRTSGRGDTQYF.

The chain employs TRBV20-1 and TRBJ2-7; the D gene TCRdb calls, TRBD1, cannot be checked with no DNA. CDR3 length: 14 residues. Germline V gene data show CDR1 as DFQATT and CDR2 as SNEGSKA (reference sequence). The CDR3 region is CSATRQGRSYEQYF.

The rearrangement joins TRBV24-1 to TRBJ1-4; TCRdb names TRBD1, which stays unverified in the absence of DNA. CDR1 is KGHDR, CDR2 SFDVKD, per germline. CDR3 length equals 15 residues. CDR3: CATSVADRGEEKLFF.

The V gene is TRBV20-1, the J gene TRBJ1-2. The CDR3 runs to 13 residues. CDR1 and CDR2 (germline): DFQATT, SNEGSKA (reference sequence). CDR3 amino acids: CSAPDSGTYGYTF.

The chain joins TRBV14 to TRBJ2-7; TCRdb indicates TRBD1, and absent DNA this call remains unverified. Germline assignment: CDR1 SGHDN and CDR2 FVKESK. CDR3 size: 16 residues. CDR3: CASSQAPAQRAYEQYF. Together with reference TRBV14 and TRBJ2-7, the CDR3 gives the full variable domain: EAGVTQFPSHSVIEKGQTVTLRCDPISGHDNLYWYRRVMGKEIKFLLHFVKESKQDESGMPNNRFLAERTGGTYSTLKVQPAELEDSGVYFCASSQAPAQRAYEQYFGPGTRLTVT.

The rearrangement links TRBV3-1 to TRBJ1-2. Germline values: CDR1 LGHDT, CDR2 YNNKEL (reference sequence). The CDR3 is 13 residues long. The CDR3 sequence is CASSQVVDGGYTF.

This chain's CDR3 is CASSSHGSSTGELFF. The chain recombines TRBV5-4 with TRBJ2-2. The CDR3 is made up of 15 amino acids. Germline lookup yields CDR1 SGHNT and CDR2 YYREEE (reference sequence).

This chain connects TRBV25-1 to TRBJ2-6. The germline CDR1 and CDR2 sequences are MGHDK and SYGVNS. This CDR3 comprises 13 residues. CDR3 sequence: CASSESGANVLTF.